This TCR beta chain is drawn from a study of cytomegalovirus exposure and HLA in healthy donors. Study observations and caveats: Among TCR beta chains, those listed as cytomegalovirus-associated numbered 164. While the bulk of TCR sequences proved rare, some public TCRs turned up in many donors. Confirmation was obtained in vitro that a few CMV-associated chains are specific for CMV antigens.

Points on this clone: Antigen: not known.

Clones were sequenced by immunoSEQ multiplex PCR, and TCRdb holds only the in-frame ones, with some missing. Altogether 150,000 to 200,000 clones are present, roughly 90% being singletons, with the ten largest covering under 7%. The V and J ends lost 7 bases and 4 bases respectively, with 15 bases between them. The CDR3 sequence is 14 residues long. Germline CDR1 and CDR2: SGHAT and FQNNGV. The genes are TRBV11-2 and TRBJ2-3, with D possibly matching TRBD1 (6 bases). Sample: PBMCs. The origin of this receptor is a woman in her twenties or thirties in good health and CMV-seronegative. CDR3 in amino acids: CASTLDRFSDTQYF. The CDR3, as DNA: TGTGCCAGCACACTCGACAGGTTTTCAGATACGCAGTATTTT. The entire variable domain, with the rest obtained from reference TRBV11-2 and TRBJ2-3, is as follows: EAGVAQSPRYKIIEKRQSVAFWCNPISGHATLYWYQQILGQGPKLLIQFQNNGVVDDSQLPKDRFSAERLKGVDSTLKIQPAKLEDSAVYLCASTLDRFSDTQYFGPGTRLTVL.